What follows are 31 T cell receptor beta chains derived from one specimen sequenced in a study of blood T cells in healthy people across ages. The authors ran a second PCR of roughly 6 to 11 cycles using a sample-barcoded 5' primer and a J-beta primer mix. A single record per CDR3 protein comes from TCRdb applying MiXCR to the 5' RACE reads. Of hundreds of thousands of distinct CDR3 sequences listed, around two fifths are singletons. The sequenced sample consisted of blood. The receptors were sampled from a man at least 80 years old in good health.

This sequence joins TRBV11-1 and TRBJ2-7; D might be TRBD2 (6 bases). The CDR3 extends over 17 amino acids. V dropped 1 base and J dropped 4 bases, with 20 bases sitting between them. Germline CDR1 and CDR2: SGHAT and FQDESV (reference sequence). CDR3 region: CASSLGGISGMRYEQYF. In DNA, the CDR3 is TGTGCCAGCAGCTTAGGGGGAATTAGCGGCATGCGGTACGAGCAGTACTTC.

This clonotype was counted only a few times. This chain uses TRBV30 with TRBJ2-7, with 7 bases lining up with TRBD2. Trimming took 2 bases from V and 3 from J; bases not matched to a gene: 4. The germline CDR1 and CDR2 sequences are GTSNPN and SVGIG (reference sequence). The CDR3 spans 13 residues. CDR3 sequence: CAWSSGDGYEQYF. CDR3 nucleotides: TGTGCCTGGAGTAGCGGGGACGGCTACGAGCAGTACTTC.

This clonotype was detected many times. The CDR3 spells CASSPNAVTQETQYF. In DNA form, the CDR3 reads TGTGCCAGCAGCCCCAACGCGGTCACCCAAGAGACCCAGTACTTC. The chain has TRBV7-2 and TRBJ2-5, with D uncertain. Germline V CDR1 and CDR2: SGHTA, FQGNSA. Between the trimmed V and J ends, which lost 5 bases and 1 base, there was a span of 14 bases. The CDR3 sequence is 15 residues long.

V and J are TRBV7-2 and TRBJ2-5; 7 bases are shared with TRBD2. V shed 1 base and J 5 bases; nucleotides not matched to a gene: 7. CDR1 and CDR2 (germline): SGHTA, FQGNSA. CDR3 length: 15 residues. CDR3 in DNA: TGTGCCAGCAGCTTAGTTTGGACCGGGGGGGAGACCCAGTACTTC. It yields the protein CASSLVWTGGETQYF.

V usage is TRBV20-1 and J usage is TRBJ2-1; tentatively, D is TRBD1 or TRBD2 (5 bases each). Looked up from germline, CDR1 is DFQATT and CDR2 is SNEGSKA (reference sequence). The ends were cut back, 6 bases at V and 7 bases at J, with 10 bases in the middle. The CDR3 is made up of 11 amino acids. CDR3 in amino acids: CSADWGNEQFF. The CDR3 region has the DNA TGCAGTGCGGACTGGGGGAATGAGCAGTTCTTC.

The V gene is TRBV7-2, the J gene TRBJ2-2; possible D gene TRBD1, 6 bases. The CDR3 extends over 16 amino acids. Germline-derived CDR1 and CDR2 are SGHTA and FQGNSA. Trimming removed 1 base at V and 6 bases at J, with 15 bases between. For the CDR3, the DNA is TGTGCCAGCAGCTTAGTGGCTGCAGGGGTGCCCGGGGAGCTGTTTTTT. Translation gives CASSLVAAGVPGELFF.

The count of this clonotype is one. The gene calls are TRBV4-2 and TRBJ2-6; 7 positions match TRBD1. CDR1 LGHNA and CDR2 YNFKEQ come from the germline V gene. The CDR3 runs to 18 residues. Trimming at V came to 0 bases and at J to 0 bases, leaving 5 bases not matched to a gene. CDR3 in amino acids: CASSQDRDSSSGANVLTF. The CDR3 region has the DNA TGTGCCAGCAGCCAAGATCGGGACAGTAGCTCTGGGGCCAACGTCCTGACTTTC.

The chain carries TRBV7-2 and TRBJ2-3; D ambiguous. The CDR3 loop spans 13 amino acids. Trimming shortened V by 5 bases and J by 2 bases, and 8 bases separated the two germline ends. The germline V gene encodes CDR1 SGHTA and CDR2 FQGNSA. The CDR3 here is CASSTLHTDTQYF. The CDR3, as DNA: TGTGCCAGCAGCACTCTCCACACAGATACGCAGTATTTT.

The genes are TRBV7-6 and TRBJ2-2; a possible D gene is TRBD2 (5 bases). The germline gives CDR1 SGHVS, CDR2 FNYEAQ. V lost 2 bases and J 4 bases, leaving 14 bases between the germline ends. This CDR3 spans 16 amino acids. Written as DNA, the CDR3 is TGTGCCAGCAGCTTATCTAGCCCAAAGGGCACCGGGGAGCTGTTTTTT. Translating gives CASSLSSPKGTGELFF.

The CDR3 here is CSARDRLRGGNTEAFF. As DNA, the CDR3 is TGCAGTGCTAGAGATCGTTTGAGGGGGGGGAACACTGAAGCTTTCTTT. V gene TRBV20-1 combines with J gene TRBJ1-1, with a weak D call TRBD1 (6 bases). The V end lost 0 bases, the J end lost 1 base, and 15 bases lay between the germline ends. Looked up from germline, CDR1 is DFQATT and CDR2 is SNEGSKA (reference sequence). The CDR3 has 16 amino acids.

Comments on this clonotype: A much larger clone lies a single base off, so this may be a read error. V gene TRBV7-2 combines with J gene TRBJ2-3, with D unclear. This CDR3 has 18 residues. V was trimmed by 1 base and J by 0 bases, leaving 17 bases between them. CDR1 is SGHTA, CDR2 FQGNSA, per germline. As DNA, the CDR3 is TGTGCCAGCAGCTTAGGGTTCAGGTTTTTAACTAGCACAGATACGCAGTATTTT. Protein: CASSLGFRFLTSTDTQYF.

This clonotype was recorded a few times. The chain couples TRBV7-2 to TRBJ2-5, with D possibly called TRBD1 or TRBD2 (5 bases each). The CDR3 is made up of 15 amino acids. Germline V gene lookup returns CDR1 SGHTA and CDR2 FQGNSA. The V end lost 2 bases, the J end lost 0 bases, and 10 bases lay between the germline ends. The DNA of the CDR3 is TGTGCCAGCAGCTTAAACGGGGCTAACCAAGAGACCCAGTACTTC. This gives the protein CASSLNGANQETQYF. The whole variable domain, remainder taken from reference TRBV7-2 and TRBJ2-5, is GAGVSQSPSNKVTEKGKDVELRCDPISGHTALYWYRQSLGQGLEFLIYFQGNSAPDKSGLPSDRFSAERTGGSVSTLTIQRTQQEDSAVYLCASSLNGANQETQYFGPGTRLLVL.

The genes are TRBV7-9 and TRBJ2-1; 7 nucleotides line up with TRBD2. The V gene end was trimmed by 1 base and the J gene end by 3 bases; junction bases not matched to a gene: 15. The CDR3 spans 19 residues. CDR1 is SEHNR and CDR2 is FQNEAQ in the germline V gene (reference sequence). CDR3 sequence (DNA): TGTGCCAGCAGCTTAGTGGCGGGAGCCCCTTCTAAGGGCTACAATGAGCAGTTCTTC. Translation gives CASSLVAGAPSKGYNEQFF.

In this sample, this clonotype turned up once. The chain carries TRBV7-2 and TRBJ2-2; no definite D call. Trimming stripped 1 base from V and 4 bases from J, with 7 bases between. Germline CDR1 and CDR2: SGHTA and FQGNSA. The CDR3 has 14 residues. CDR3 DNA sequence: TGTGCCAGCAGCTTAGAGTTGGTCACCGGGGAGCTGTTTTTT. Its translation is CASSLELVTGELFF.

Written as DNA, the CDR3 is TGCGCCAGCAGCTCCCTGACGTGGGGAAGCCTGCATGAGCAGTACTTC. Translated: CASSSLTWGSLHEQYF. The chain is built from TRBV5-1 and TRBJ2-5; D is unclear. Germline V gene lookup returns CDR1 SGHRS and CDR2 YFSETQ. Trimming shortened V by 3 bases and J by 11 bases, and 26 bases separated the two germline ends. CDR3 length equals 16 residues.

This chain joins TRBV6-5 and TRBJ2-1; TRBD1 matches 9 bases. The germline V gene encodes CDR1 MNHEY and CDR2 SVGAGI. Unmatched junction bases numbered 8, after V lost 7 bases and J lost 4 bases. CDR3 length: 15 amino acids. In nucleotides, the CDR3 is TGTGCCAGCAACAGGGACAGGGTCGCATACAATGAGCAGTTCTTC. Its protein is CASNRDRVAYNEQFF.

This clonotype was found a few times. The V and J genes are TRBV4-2 and TRBJ2-7, with D tentatively TRBD2 (6 bases). V shed 1 base and J shed 3 bases, with 13 bases lying between them. Looked up from germline, CDR1 is LGHNA and CDR2 is YNFKEQ. This CDR3 is 15 amino acids long. The CDR3 region is CASSQGGDLGYEQYF. CDR3 in DNA: TGTGCCAGCAGCCAAGGGGGGGACTTGGGCTACGAGCAGTACTTC.

The chain uses TRBV14 and TRBJ2-1; D remains ambiguous. V lost 4 bases and J 4 bases, leaving 14 bases between the germline ends. Looked up from germline, CDR1 is SGHDN and CDR2 is FVKESK. The CDR3 covers 15 residues. The CDR3 bases are TGTGCCAGCAGCCCGTTGACCTCGATGTACAATGAGCAGTTCTTC. It encodes CASSPLTSMYNEQFF.

V is TRBV9 and J is TRBJ1-5, with D possibly matching TRBD1 (5 bases). Trimming left V 3 bases short and J 6 bases short, with 13 bases between. This CDR3 is 14 amino acids long. Germline assignment: CDR1 SGDLS and CDR2 YYNGEE. The CDR3, as DNA: TGTGCCAGCAGCGCGTCAGGGTCTGGTCAGCCCCAGCATTTT. This sequence encodes CASSASGSGQPQHF. Looking up the rest from reference TRBV9 and TRBJ1-5 gives the full variable domain: DSGVTQTPKHLITATGQRVTLRCSPRSGDLSVYWYQQSLDQGLQFLIQYYNGEERAKGNILERFSAQQFPDLHSELNLSSLELGDSALYFCASSASGSGQPQHFGDGTRLSIL.

The CDR3 region has the DNA TGTGCCAGCAGGAGTGCTGGACGCAACTATGGCTACACCTTC. Protein product: CASRSAGRNYGYTF. The chain has TRBV6-5 and TRBJ1-2; D unclear. V lost 6 bases, J lost 2 bases, and 13 bases lay in between. Germline assignment: CDR1 MNHEY and CDR2 SVGAGI. CDR3 length: 14 residues.

This chain connects TRBV20-1 to TRBJ2-5; a possible D gene is TRBD1 (5 bases). Germline assignment: CDR1 DFQATT and CDR2 SNEGSKA (reference sequence). The length of the CDR3 is 16 residues. V was trimmed by 2 bases and J by 11 bases, leaving 27 bases between them. The CDR3 region has the DNA TGCAGTGCTAGACGTACCGAGCAGGGTTCTTTGCATGAGCAGTACTTC. It is translated as CSARRTEQGSLHEQYF.

V and J are TRBV5-1 and TRBJ2-1; D gene ambiguous. This CDR3 has 14 residues. The V gene's germline CDR1 is SGHRS and CDR2 YFSETQ. V lost 4 bases to trimming and J lost 6 bases, with 14 bases between them. CDR3 bases: TGCGCCAGCAGCATACGCCCGACGCGCAATGAGCAGTTCTTC. This encodes CASSIRPTRNEQFF. The variable domain in full, with the rest retrieved from reference TRBV5-1 and TRBJ2-1, is KAGVTQTPRYLIKTRGQQVTLSCSPISGHRSVSWYQQTPGQGLQFLFEYFSETQRNKGNFPGRFSGRQFSNSRSEMNVSTLELGDSALYLCASSIRPTRNEQFFGPGTRLTVL.

V and J are TRBV6-1 and TRBJ2-5; D remains unclear. There are 14 residues in the CDR3. CDR1 MNHNS and CDR2 SASEGT come from the germline V gene. V was clipped by 0 bases and J by 11 bases, with 16 bases between them. Here the CDR3 reads CASSEAKVRNEQYF. The DNA of the CDR3 is TGTGCCAGCAGTGAAGCGAAGGTTCGCAATGAGCAGTACTTC.

The chain uses TRBV28 and TRBJ2-7; 14 bases fit TRBD2. The CDR3 spans 17 residues. Germline assignment: CDR1 MDHEN and CDR2 SYDVKM. The ends lost 3 bases at V and 5 bases at J; junction bases unmatched: 9. CDR3 nucleotides: TGTGCCAGCAGTTTGTTCTCACGGACTAGCGGGAGGCACGAGCAGTACTTC. Amino acids: CASSLFSRTSGRHEQYF.

This clonotype was counted a few times. The gene calls are TRBV10-3 and TRBJ2-7; TRBD1 matches 10 bases. CDR1 is ENHRY and CDR2 is SYGVKD in the germline V gene. V shed 6 bases and J 7 bases; nucleotides not matched to a gene: 15. The CDR3 runs 16 residues. The CDR3 DNA is TGTGCCATCAGAACAACCGGGACAGGGGAATCGAAGGAGCAGTACTTC. Translating it yields CAIRTTGTGESKEQYF.

V usage is TRBV29-1 and J usage is TRBJ1-5; D perhaps matches TRBD1 (6 bases). The CDR3 is 15 amino acids. V was trimmed by 6 bases and J by 0 bases, leaving 15 bases between them. Germline assignment: CDR1 SQVTM and CDR2 ANQGSEA. This CDR3 reads CSVRLSGDSNQPQHF. The CDR3 nucleotides read TGCAGCGTAAGACTTTCAGGGGATAGCAATCAGCCCCAGCATTTT.

This clonotype appeared a few times. The chain carries TRBV20-1 and TRBJ2-1; 7 nucleotides align to TRBD2. CDR1 is DFQATT and CDR2 is SNEGSKA in the germline V gene (reference sequence). Germline trimming cut 5 bases from V and 2 bases from J; bases unmatched to any gene: 9. The CDR3 spans 15 residues. The CDR3 loop is CSAPLSGLTYNEQFF. In DNA form, the CDR3 reads TGCAGTGCTCCCCTTAGCGGGCTCACCTACAATGAGCAGTTCTTC.

The V gene is TRBV10-1, the J gene TRBJ2-5, with 7 bases identical to TRBD2. The CDR3 loop spans 15 amino acids. Germline-derived CDR1 and CDR2 are WNHNN and SYGVQD (reference sequence). After removal of 6 bases from V and 3 bases from J, the junction contained 10 bases not matched to a gene. The CDR3 DNA sequence: TGCGCCAGCAGAGCGGGACTTGGGCCCGAAGAGACCCAGTACTTC. Translation: CASRAGLGPEETQYF.

The sample holds one count of this clonotype. V usage is TRBV30 and J usage is TRBJ1-2, with a possible D match to TRBD1 (6 bases). Trimming removed 2 bases at V and 4 bases at J, with 11 bases between. CDR1 is GTSNPN, CDR2 SVGIG, per germline (reference sequence). The CDR3 sequence is 13 residues long. The CDR3 loop reads CAWSPGTSYGYTF. CDR3 in DNA: TGTGCCTGGAGTCCAGGGACAAGCTATGGCTACACCTTC.

The chain employs TRBV7-2 and TRBJ2-7; 7 bases map to TRBD2. The V and J ends lost 6 bases and 0 bases, in that order; junction bases with no gene match: 11. The CDR3 extends over 16 amino acids. Germline V gives CDR1 SGHTA, CDR2 FQGNSA. The CDR3, as DNA: TGTGCCAGCAGTCTTCCTTCGCGGGGGAGCTCCTACGAGCAGTACTTC. Its translation: CASSLPSRGSSYEQYF.

This chain joins TRBV12-3 or TRBV12-4 and TRBJ2-1; TRBD1 agrees at 9 bases. Trimming took 4 bases from V and 10 from J; bases not matched to a gene: 8. The CDR3 spans 14 residues. The CDR3 coding sequence is TGTGCCAGCAGTTGGGGACAGGGTGGAGGAGAGCAGTTCTTC. Translation gives CASSWGQGGGEQFF.